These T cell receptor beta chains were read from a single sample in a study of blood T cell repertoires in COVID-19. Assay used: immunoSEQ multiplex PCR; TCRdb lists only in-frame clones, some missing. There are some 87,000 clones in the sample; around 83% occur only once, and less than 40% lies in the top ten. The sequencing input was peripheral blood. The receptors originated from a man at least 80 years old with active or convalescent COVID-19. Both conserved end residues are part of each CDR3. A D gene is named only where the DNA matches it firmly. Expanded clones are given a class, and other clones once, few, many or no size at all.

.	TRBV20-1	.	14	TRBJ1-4	TGCAGTGCTAGTGGGGAGGCAACTAATGAAAAACTGTTTTTT	CSASGEATNEKLFF
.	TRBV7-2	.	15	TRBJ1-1	TGTGCCAGCAGCTTAGGCCCCTGGGGGGGCACTGAAGCTTTCTTT	CASSLGPWGGTEAFF
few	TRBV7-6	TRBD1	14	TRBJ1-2	TGTGCCAGCAGCGCCGGACAGGGTTGGAGAGGCTACACCTTC	CASSAGQGWRGYTF
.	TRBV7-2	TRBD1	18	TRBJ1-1	TGTGCCAGCAGCTTAGGGATAGGACAGGGAGGGCCGAACACTGAAGCTTTCTTT	CASSLGIGQGGPNTEAFF
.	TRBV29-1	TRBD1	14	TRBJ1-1	TGCAGCGTTGGGGTGCAGGGGGCGTACACTGAAGCTTTCTTT	CSVGVQGAYTEAFF
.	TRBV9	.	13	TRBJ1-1	TGTGCCAGCAGCGAACAGCAGAACACTGAAGCTTTCTTT	CASSEQQNTEAFF
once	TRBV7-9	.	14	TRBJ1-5	TGTGCCAGCAGCGTTGGACAGAGCAATCAGCCCCAGCATTTT	CASSVGQSNQPQHF
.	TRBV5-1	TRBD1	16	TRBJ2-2	TGCGCCAGCAGCCCGGGGACAGGGCGTGCCACCGGGGAGCTGTTTTTT	CASSPGTGRATGELFF
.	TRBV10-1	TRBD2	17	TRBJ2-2	TGCGCCAGCAGTGAGCGGGTAGCGGGGGGGCTGACCGGGGAGCTGTTTTTT	CASSERVAGGLTGELFF
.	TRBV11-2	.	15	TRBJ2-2	TGTGCCAGCAGCCCTAAGGGGACGAACACCGGGGAGCTGTTTTTT	CASSPKGTNTGELFF
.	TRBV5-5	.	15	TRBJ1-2	TGTGCCAGCAGCTTGGCCGTCGACAGAGACTATGGCTACACCTTC	CASSLAVDRDYGYTF
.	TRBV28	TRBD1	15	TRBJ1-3	TGTGCCAGCAGTACTGCGGACAGGGCTGGAAACACCATATATTTT	CASSTADRAGNTIYF
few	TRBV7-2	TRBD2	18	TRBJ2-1	TGTGCCAGCAGCCCCTCCCCGGGCGGGAGGCCTTCCTACAATGAGCAGTTCTTC	CASSPSPGGRPSYNEQFF